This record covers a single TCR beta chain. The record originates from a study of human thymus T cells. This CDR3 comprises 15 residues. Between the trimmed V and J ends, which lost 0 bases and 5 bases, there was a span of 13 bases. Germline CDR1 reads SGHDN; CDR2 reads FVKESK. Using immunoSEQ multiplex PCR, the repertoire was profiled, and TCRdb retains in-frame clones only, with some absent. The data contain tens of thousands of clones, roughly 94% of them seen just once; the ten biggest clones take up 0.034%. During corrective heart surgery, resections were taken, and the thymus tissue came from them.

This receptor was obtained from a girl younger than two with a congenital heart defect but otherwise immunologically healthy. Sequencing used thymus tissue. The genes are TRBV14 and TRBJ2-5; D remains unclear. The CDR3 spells CASSQDPPSGETQYF. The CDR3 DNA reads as TGTGCCAGCAGCCAAGATCCCCCGTCGGGCGAGACCCAGTACTTC.